The 21 T cell receptor beta chains given below trace back to one sample, sequenced in a study of blood T cell repertoires in COVID-19. Profiling relied on immunoSEQ multiplex PCR, and the TCRdb table lists in-frame clones only, not all of them. The sample shows under 200,000 clones, around 85% of them seen only once. The sample taken for sequencing was peripheral blood. Receptor source: a man in his 70s with active or convalescent COVID-19.

This rearrangement joins TRBV11-3 to TRBJ2-3; D is perhaps TRBD1 (6 bases). Germline V gene lookup returns CDR1 SGHNT and CDR2 YENEEA. This CDR3 spans 12 amino acids. V was cut by 1 base and J by 9 bases, with 8 bases left in between. CDR3 region: CASSLGGTTQYF. The CDR3 DNA reads as TGTGCCAGCAGCTTAGGGGGGACAACGCAGTATTTT.

The chain uses TRBV24-1 and TRBJ2-3; D perhaps matches TRBD2 (6 bases). Germline assignment: CDR1 KGHDR and CDR2 SFDVKD. The CDR3 has 15 amino acids. Trimming took 5 bases from V and 4 from J, leaving 15 bases between them. CDR3 nucleotide sequence: TGTGCCACCAGTGTTCGGGAGTTGGGTCCAGATACGCAGTATTTT. Its protein is CATSVRELGPDTQYF.

This clone appeared a few times. This chain connects TRBV30 to TRBJ2-7; tentative D call: TRBD1 (6 bases). Per the germline V gene, CDR1 is GTSNPN and CDR2 is SVGIG (reference sequence). The CDR3 covers 14 residues. Deletions cut 3 bases from V and 6 bases from J, with 18 bases between. The DNA for the CDR3 is TGTGCCTGGAGAGTGACAGGCTATAGCTCCGAGCAGTACTTC. Translating gives CAWRVTGYSSEQYF.

The genes are TRBV3-1 (or the pseudogene TRBV3-2) and TRBJ2-7, with 7 bases fitting TRBD2. V lost 2 bases, J lost 4 bases, and 8 bases stayed unmatched. The CDR3 runs 15 residues. Germline CDR1 is LGHDT and CDR2 is YNNKEL (reference sequence). CDR3 loop: CASSQRGLNLYEQYF. The CDR3 bases are TGTGCCAGCAGCCAAAGGGGACTAAATCTTTACGAGCAGTACTTC.

The V and J genes are TRBV10-3 and TRBJ2-3, with 9 positions matching TRBD1. The junction had 7 bases not matched to a gene; V was cut back by 4 bases and J by 2 bases. Per germline, CDR1 ENHRY and CDR2 SYGVKD. This CDR3 is built from 16 residues. The DNA for the CDR3 is TGTGCCATCAGTGGGGGGCGGGACAGGGACACAGATACGCAGTATTTT. Amino acids: CAISGGRDRDTDTQYF.

This rearrangement joins TRBV5-5 to TRBJ2-7; D unclear. V was pared by 2 bases and J by 2 bases, with 11 bases between. The CDR3 covers 14 residues. Germline V gene lookup returns CDR1 SGHKS and CDR2 YYEKEE (reference sequence). The CDR3 loop is CASSLTVGPYEQYF. As DNA, the CDR3 is TGTGCCAGCAGCTTAACTGTTGGGCCCTACGAGCAGTACTTC.

V usage is TRBV19 and J usage is TRBJ1-2; unclear D gene. The CDR3 covers 12 residues. Germline V gene lookup returns CDR1 LNHDA and CDR2 SQIVND (reference sequence). Trimming removed 5 bases at V and 8 bases at J, with 12 bases between. The CDR3 DNA sequence: TGTGCCAGTAGTTACTTGCGTTCAGGCTACACCTTC. Its protein product is CASSYLRSGYTF.

This sequence joins TRBV5-1 and TRBJ2-3; D is ambiguous. Germline CDR1 SGHRS, CDR2 YFSETQ. Trimming shortened V by 1 base and J by 4 bases, and 10 bases separated the two germline ends. This CDR3 spans 14 amino acids. For the CDR3, the DNA is TGCGCCAGCAGCTTGAGCCCTCCCCCAGATACGCAGTATTTT. Translated, it gives CASSLSPPPDTQYF.

The rearrangement links TRBV5-5 to TRBJ1-2; the match to TRBD1 covers 11 bases. The CDR3 is made up of 17 amino acids. V lost 0 bases and J lost 9; bases outside the gene matches: 13. The germline CDR1 and CDR2 sequences are SGHKS and YYEKEE (reference sequence). CDR3 bases: TGTGCCAGCAGCTTGGCCAGGTTAGGACAGGGGGCCCGGAGCTACACCTTC. Amino acids: CASSLARLGQGARSYTF.

This rearrangement joins TRBV6-5 to TRBJ2-1; the match to TRBD2 covers 13 bases. V dropped 1 base and J dropped 10; count of bases not matched to a gene: 7. This CDR3 contains 16 residues. Looked up from germline, CDR1 is MNHEY and CDR2 is SVGAGI. CDR3 protein: CASSYLGTSGMNEQFF. The DNA of the CDR3 is TGTGCCAGCAGTTACTTGGGGACTAGCGGGATGAACGAGCAGTTCTTC.

V usage is TRBV28 and J usage is TRBJ2-7; 10 bases map to TRBD1. With V trimmed by 6 bases and J by 4 bases, 9 bases remained unmatched. Germline CDR1 reads MDHEN; CDR2 reads SYDVKM. The CDR3 sequence is 15 residues long. CDR3 amino acids: CASRGQGFPFYEQYF. CDR3 coding DNA: TGTGCCAGCAGGGGACAGGGGTTTCCATTTTACGAGCAGTACTTC.

This clone has a handful of counts. The chain recombines TRBV4-3 with TRBJ1-4, with D unresolved. Trimming stripped 5 bases from V and 3 bases from J, with 7 bases between. CDR1 is LGHNA, CDR2 YSLEER, per germline. The CDR3 is 13 residues long. The CDR3 bases are TGCGCCAGCAGCAAGAGGCCTAATGAAAAACTGTTTTTT. This gives the protein CASSKRPNEKLFF.

V usage is TRBV7-6 and J usage is TRBJ2-6, with TRBD1 identical over 8 bases. The CDR3 totals 21 residues. V lost 2 bases and J lost 0; bases outside the gene matches: 15. Germline V gene sequence: CDR1 SGHVS, CDR2 FNYEAQ. CDR3 in DNA: TGTGCCAGCAGCTTACGTCCAGGGGGCGAGTTTGGCCCCTCTGGGGCCAACGTCCTGACTTTC. This codes for CASSLRPGGEFGPSGANVLTF.

The chain has TRBV27 and TRBJ2-2, with TRBD1 as a possible D gene (7 bases). CDR1 is MNHEY and CDR2 is SMNVEV in the germline V gene (reference sequence). This CDR3 spans 17 amino acids. V gave up 0 bases and J gave up 5 bases, with 16 bases separating them. The CDR3 nucleotides are TGTGCCAGCAGTTTATCGGGACAGTTCGGGGGAACCGGGGAGCTGTTTTTT. It encodes CASSLSGQFGGTGELFF.

This chain uses TRBV5-1 with TRBJ2-5, with 9 bases aligning to TRBD1. The V gene end was trimmed by 0 bases and the J gene end by 5 bases; junction bases not matched to a gene: 5. This CDR3 has 15 amino acids. Germline lookup yields CDR1 SGHRS and CDR2 YFSETQ. CDR3 coding DNA: TGCGCCAGCAGCTTGGGGGACAGGGATACGGAGACCCAGTACTTC. Translated: CASSLGDRDTETQYF.

The V call is TRBV6-2 or TRBV6-3, the J call TRBJ2-5; TRBD2 agrees at 8 bases. V lost 6 bases to trimming and J lost 7 bases; unmatched junction nucleotides: 13. The germline gives CDR1 MNHEY, CDR2 SVGEGT. The CDR3 contains 15 residues. CDR3 sequence reads: CASSYRLAPRWTQYF. The CDR3 coding sequence is TGTGCCAGCAGCTATCGACTAGCGCCCAGGTGGACCCAGTACTTC.

The chain couples TRBV5-1 to TRBJ2-1; unclear D gene. V was cut by 6 bases and J by 5 bases, with 6 bases left in between. Germline V gene data show CDR1 as SGHRS and CDR2 as YFSETQ. This CDR3 contains 11 residues. In DNA, the CDR3 is TGCGCCAGCATGGGCAACAATGAGCAGTTCTTC. It specifies CASMGNNEQFF. Full variable domain (outside the CDR3, taken from reference TRBV5-1 and TRBJ2-1): KAGVTQTPRYLIKTRGQQVTLSCSPISGHRSVSWYQQTPGQGLQFLFEYFSETQRNKGNFPGRFSGRQFSNSRSEMNVSTLELGDSALYLCASMGNNEQFFGPGTRLTVL.

This clone has more than one count but fewer than ten. The gene calls are TRBV5-4 and TRBJ2-1, with 8 bases aligning to TRBD2. CDR3 size: 14 residues. Germline CDR1 is SGHNT and CDR2 is YYREEE (reference sequence). The V segment lost 0 bases and the J segment 9 bases; nucleotides outside the gene matches: 5. The CDR3 protein is CASSLERERAEQFF. As DNA, the CDR3 is TGTGCCAGCAGCTTGGAGCGGGAGAGGGCTGAGCAGTTCTTC.

This CDR3 is CATSRDVWRPSTDTQYF. The CDR3 DNA is TGTGCCACCAGCAGAGATGTTTGGCGGCCCAGCACAGATACGCAGTATTTT. The J gene is TRBJ2-3, the V gene TRBV15; no reliable D call. Germline CDR1 LNHNV, CDR2 YYDKDF (reference sequence). V lost 0 bases and J lost 0, with 13 bases in between. The CDR3 spans 17 residues.

This sequence joins TRBV5-4 and TRBJ2-5; possibly TRBD2 for D (5 bases). CDR3 length equals 15 residues. Germline CDR1 SGHNT, CDR2 YYREEE (reference sequence). Trimming took off 0 bases at V and 2 bases at J, with 11 bases between the two ends. The CDR3 spells CASSLDGLIQETQYF. For the CDR3, the DNA is TGTGCCAGCAGCTTGGACGGACTCATACAAGAGACCCAGTACTTC.

This clone appeared a single time. V gene TRBV21-1 combines with J gene TRBJ2-1; the table's D call, TRBD2, has no DNA check behind it. TRBV21-1 is described as a pseudogene. This CDR3 is built from 16 residues. CDR3 nucleotide sequence: TGTGCCAGCAGCCTAAAGGTACTAGCGGGGGGTAATGAGCAGTTCTTC. The encoded protein is CASSLKVLAGGNEQFF.